The source of this T cell receptor (beta chain) is a study of blood T cell repertoires in COVID-19. Original processing notes: Amplification from reference gene primers served as the basis for estimated nucleated cell counts. The assay was immunoSEQ multiplex PCR, and TCRdb's table has in-frame clones only and misses some. The DNA gave D and trimming, while V, J and clone size come from that table. This sample has around 170,000 clones; approximately 85% occur once, and the top ten carry roughly 8.9%. Assignment of participants to cohorts was predicated upon participant-reported clinical history. Cohort 3 donors were reported recovered after two negative PCRs, clearance, or symptom resolution. The CDR3 consists of 15 residues. Germline V gives CDR1 LNHDA, CDR2 SQIVND (reference sequence). Trimming cost V 5 bases and J 2 bases; bases outside gene matches: 8.

The chain couples TRBV19 to TRBJ1-2, with 7 positions matching TRBD1. This TCR was sampled from a woman aged 18-35 years who had recovered from COVID-19. The source material was PBMCs or T cells enriched from blood (not recorded which). The CDR3 DNA follows: TGTGCCAGTAGTTTCCCGGGACAGAAAAACTATGGCTACACCTTC. Translation: CASSFPGQKNYGYTF.